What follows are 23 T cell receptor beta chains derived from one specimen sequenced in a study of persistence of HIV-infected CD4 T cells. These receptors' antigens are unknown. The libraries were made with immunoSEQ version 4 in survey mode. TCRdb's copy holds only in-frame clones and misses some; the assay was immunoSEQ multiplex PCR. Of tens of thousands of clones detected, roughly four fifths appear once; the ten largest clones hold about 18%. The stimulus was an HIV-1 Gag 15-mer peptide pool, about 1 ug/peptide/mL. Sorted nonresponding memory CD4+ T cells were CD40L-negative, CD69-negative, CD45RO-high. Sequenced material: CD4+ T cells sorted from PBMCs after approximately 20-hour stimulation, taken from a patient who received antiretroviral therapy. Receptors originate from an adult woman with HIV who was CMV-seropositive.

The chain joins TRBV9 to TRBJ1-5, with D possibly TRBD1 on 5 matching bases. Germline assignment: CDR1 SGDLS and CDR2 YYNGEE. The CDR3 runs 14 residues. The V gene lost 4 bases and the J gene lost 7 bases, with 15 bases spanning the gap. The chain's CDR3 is CASSLGGGGQPQHF. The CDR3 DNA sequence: TGTGCCAGCAGCCTAGGAGGTGGGGGACAGCCCCAGCATTTT.

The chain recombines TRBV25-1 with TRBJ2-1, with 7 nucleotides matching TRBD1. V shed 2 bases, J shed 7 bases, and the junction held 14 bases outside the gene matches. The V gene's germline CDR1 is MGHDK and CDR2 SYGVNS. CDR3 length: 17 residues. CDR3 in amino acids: CASSEPNVGTAINEQFF. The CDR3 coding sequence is TGTGCCAGCAGTGAACCCAACGTAGGGACAGCGATAAATGAGCAGTTCTTC.

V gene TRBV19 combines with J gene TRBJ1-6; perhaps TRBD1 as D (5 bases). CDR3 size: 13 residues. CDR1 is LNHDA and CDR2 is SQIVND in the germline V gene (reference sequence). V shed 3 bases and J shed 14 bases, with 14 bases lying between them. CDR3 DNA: TGTGCCAGTAGTATCGAGGGCACGGGGGCCCTCCACTTT. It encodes CASSIEGTGALHF.

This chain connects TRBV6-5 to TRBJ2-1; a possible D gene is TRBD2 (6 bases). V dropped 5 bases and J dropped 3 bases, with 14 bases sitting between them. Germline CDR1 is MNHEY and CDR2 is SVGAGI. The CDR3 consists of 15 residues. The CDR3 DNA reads TGTGCCAGCAGTCGTAGGGACTCCGTCTACAATGAGCAGTTCTTC. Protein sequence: CASSRRDSVYNEQFF.

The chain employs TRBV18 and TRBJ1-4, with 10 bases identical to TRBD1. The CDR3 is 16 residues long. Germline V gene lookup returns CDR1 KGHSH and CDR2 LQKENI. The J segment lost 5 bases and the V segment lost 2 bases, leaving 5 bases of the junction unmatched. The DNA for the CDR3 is TGTGCCAGCTCACCAGTTGCGGACAGGGGGAATGAAAAACTGTTTTTT. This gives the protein CASSPVADRGNEKLFF.

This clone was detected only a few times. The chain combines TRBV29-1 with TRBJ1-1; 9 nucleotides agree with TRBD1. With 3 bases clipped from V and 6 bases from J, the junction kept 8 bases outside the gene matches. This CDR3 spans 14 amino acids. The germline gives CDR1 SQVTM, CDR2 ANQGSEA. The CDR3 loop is CSVDRSGQGSEAFF. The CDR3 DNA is TGCAGCGTTGATCGCTCGGGACAGGGCTCTGAAGCTTTCTTT.

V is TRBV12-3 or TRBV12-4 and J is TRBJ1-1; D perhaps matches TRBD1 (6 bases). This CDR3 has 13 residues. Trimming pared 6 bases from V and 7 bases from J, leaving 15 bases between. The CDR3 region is CASRSTGRDEAFF. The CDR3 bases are TGTGCCAGCAGGTCTACAGGGAGGGATGAAGCTTTCTTT.

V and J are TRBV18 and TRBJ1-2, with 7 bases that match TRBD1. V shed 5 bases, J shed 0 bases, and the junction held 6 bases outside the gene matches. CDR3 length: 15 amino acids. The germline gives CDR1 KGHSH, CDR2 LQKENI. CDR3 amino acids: CASSSRDSSNYGYTF. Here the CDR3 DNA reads TGTGCCAGCTCATCCCGGGACAGTTCTAACTATGGCTACACCTTC. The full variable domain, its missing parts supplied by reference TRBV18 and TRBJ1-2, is NAGVMQNPRHLVRRRGQEARLRCSPMKGHSHVYWYRQLPEEGLKFMVYLQKENIIDESGMPKERFSAEFPKEGPSILRIQQVVRGDSAAYFCASSSRDSSNYGYTFGSGTRLTVV.

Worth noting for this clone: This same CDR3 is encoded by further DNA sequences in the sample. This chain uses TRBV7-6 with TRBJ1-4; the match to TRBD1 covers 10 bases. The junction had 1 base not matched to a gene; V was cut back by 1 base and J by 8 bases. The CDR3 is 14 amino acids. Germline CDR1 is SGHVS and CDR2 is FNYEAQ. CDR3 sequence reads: CASSLGTGGEKLFF. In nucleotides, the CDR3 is TGTGCCAGCAGCTTAGGGACAGGGGGAGAAAAACTGTTTTTT. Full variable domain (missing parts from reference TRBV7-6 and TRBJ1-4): GAGVSQSPRYKVTKRGQDVALRCDPISGHVSLYWYRQALGQGPEFLTYFNYEAQQDKSGLPNDRFSAERPEGSISTLTIQRTEQRDSAMYRCASSLGTGGEKLFFGSGTQLSVL.

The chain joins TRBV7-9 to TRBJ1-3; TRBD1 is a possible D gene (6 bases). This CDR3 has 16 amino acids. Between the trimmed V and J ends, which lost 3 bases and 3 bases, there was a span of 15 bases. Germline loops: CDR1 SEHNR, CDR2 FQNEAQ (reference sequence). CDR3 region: CASSFFSGADGNTIYF. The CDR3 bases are TGTGCCAGCAGCTTCTTTTCGGGGGCGGATGGAAACACCATATATTTT.

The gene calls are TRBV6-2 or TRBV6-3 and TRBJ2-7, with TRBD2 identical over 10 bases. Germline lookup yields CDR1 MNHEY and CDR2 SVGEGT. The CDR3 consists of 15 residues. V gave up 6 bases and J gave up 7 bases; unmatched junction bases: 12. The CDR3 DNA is TGTGCCAGCAGCCCACCCATAGCGGGGGGCCGAGAGCAGTACTTC. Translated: CASSPPIAGGREQYF.

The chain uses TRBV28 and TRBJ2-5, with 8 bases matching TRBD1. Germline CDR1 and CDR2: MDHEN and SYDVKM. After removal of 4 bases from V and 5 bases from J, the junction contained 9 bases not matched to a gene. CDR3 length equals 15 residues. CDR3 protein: CASSWGGQGRETQYF. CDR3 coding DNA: TGTGCCAGCAGTTGGGGAGGACAGGGCCGTGAGACCCAGTACTTC.

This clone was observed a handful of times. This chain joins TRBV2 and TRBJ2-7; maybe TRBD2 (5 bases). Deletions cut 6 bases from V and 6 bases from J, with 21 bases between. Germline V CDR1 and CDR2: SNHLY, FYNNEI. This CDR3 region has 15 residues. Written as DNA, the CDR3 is TGTGCCAGCAGGCGCCAACTAGTTCCCTCGAGCGAGCAGTACTTC. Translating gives CASRRQLVPSSEQYF.

In nucleotides, the CDR3 is TGTGCCAGCAGCTTAATGCACAGGGGAGCGGGCTACACCTTC. It codes for CASSLMHRGAGYTF. The chain links TRBV7-2 to TRBJ1-2; 7 bases match TRBD1. Germline V lookup: CDR1 SGHTA, CDR2 FQGNSA. This CDR3 region has 14 residues. The ends lost 2 bases at V and 8 bases at J; junction bases unmatched: 8.

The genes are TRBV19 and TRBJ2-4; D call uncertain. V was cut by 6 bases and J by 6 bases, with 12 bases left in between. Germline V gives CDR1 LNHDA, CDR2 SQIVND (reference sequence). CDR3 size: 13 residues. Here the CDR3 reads CASRSAAGNIQYF. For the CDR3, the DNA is TGTGCCAGTAGGTCCGCAGCCGGAAACATTCAGTACTTC.

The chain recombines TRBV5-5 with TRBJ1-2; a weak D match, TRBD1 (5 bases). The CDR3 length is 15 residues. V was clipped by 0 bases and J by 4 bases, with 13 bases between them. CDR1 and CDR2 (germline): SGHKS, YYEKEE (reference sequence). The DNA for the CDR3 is TGTGCCAGCAGCTTGGTTCAGAGGGGATCCTATGGCTACACCTTC. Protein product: CASSLVQRGSYGYTF.

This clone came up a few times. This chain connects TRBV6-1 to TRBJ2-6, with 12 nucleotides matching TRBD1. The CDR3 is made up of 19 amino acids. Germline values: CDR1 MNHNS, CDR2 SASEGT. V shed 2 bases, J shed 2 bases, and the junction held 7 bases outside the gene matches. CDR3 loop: CASSELLGQGAAGANVLTF. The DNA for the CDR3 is TGTGCCAGCAGTGAACTACTGGGACAGGGGGCGGCTGGGGCCAACGTCCTGACTTTC.

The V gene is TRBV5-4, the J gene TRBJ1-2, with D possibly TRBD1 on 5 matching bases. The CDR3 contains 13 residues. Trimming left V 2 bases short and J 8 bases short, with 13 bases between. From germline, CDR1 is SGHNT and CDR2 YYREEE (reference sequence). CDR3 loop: CASSFSGGDGYTF. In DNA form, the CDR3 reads TGTGCCAGCAGCTTCAGCGGGGGTGACGGCTACACCTTC.

CDR3 region: CASSMGNSQNTEAFF. Here the CDR3 DNA reads TGTGCCAGTAGTATGGGAAACAGCCAGAACACTGAAGCTTTCTTT. The chain is built from TRBV19 and TRBJ1-1; D is unresolved. There are 15 residues in the CDR3. Germline V gene lookup returns CDR1 LNHDA and CDR2 SQIVND (reference sequence). V was clipped by 3 bases and J by 1 base, with 12 bases between them.

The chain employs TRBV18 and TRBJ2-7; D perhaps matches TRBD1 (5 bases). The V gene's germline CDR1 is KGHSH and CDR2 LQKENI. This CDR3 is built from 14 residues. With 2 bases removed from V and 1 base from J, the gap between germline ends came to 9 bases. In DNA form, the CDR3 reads TGTGCCAGCTCACCAGGGGCCCCGTCCTACGAGCAGTACTTC. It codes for CASSPGAPSYEQYF.

The CDR3 sequence is CASSLGQGTLHEQYF. CDR3 sequence (DNA): TGTGCCAGCAGTTTAGGACAGGGTACGCTACACGAGCAGTACTTC. This chain joins TRBV28 and TRBJ2-7; 8 bases align to TRBD1. The CDR3 length is 15 residues. The V segment lost 2 bases and the J segment 5 bases; nucleotides outside the gene matches: 8. In germline, CDR1 is MDHEN, CDR2 SYDVKM.

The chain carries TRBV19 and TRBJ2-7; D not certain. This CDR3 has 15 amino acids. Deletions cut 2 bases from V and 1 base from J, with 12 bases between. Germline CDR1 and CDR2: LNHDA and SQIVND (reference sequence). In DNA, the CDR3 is TGTGCCAGTAGTATACCCCAGGAGAGATCCTACGAGCAGTACTTC. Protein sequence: CASSIPQERSYEQYF.

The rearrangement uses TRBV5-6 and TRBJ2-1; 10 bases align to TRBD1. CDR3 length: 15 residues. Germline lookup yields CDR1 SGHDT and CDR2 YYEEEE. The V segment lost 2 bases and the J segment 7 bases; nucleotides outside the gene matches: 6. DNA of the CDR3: TGTGCCAGCAGCTTACCGGGACAGGGGAAAAATGAGCAGTTCTTC. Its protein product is CASSLPGQGKNEQFF. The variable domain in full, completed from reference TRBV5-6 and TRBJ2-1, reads DAGVTQSPTHLIKTRGQQVTLRCSPKSGHDTVSWYQQALGQGPQFIFQYYEEEERQRGNFPDRFSGHQFPNYSSELNVNALLLGDSALYLCASSLPGQGKNEQFFGPGTRLTVL.